Sequencing of this T cell receptor beta chain was carried out in a study of blood T cell repertoires in COVID-19. Per the germline V gene, CDR1 is ENHRY and CDR2 is SYGVKD. The CDR3 totals 14 residues. Trimming left V 6 bases short and J 0 bases short, with 8 bases between. Clones were read by immunoSEQ multiplex PCR, and TCRdb kept only the in-frame ones, dropping some. Altogether 60,000 or so clones are present, 65% to 90% being singletons, with the ten largest covering approximately 20%. The rearrangement joins TRBV10-3 to TRBJ2-2; D uncertain. This TCR was recovered from a human donor in a cohort sampled during active COVID-19. Sequencing was performed on peripheral blood. The CDR3 here is CAIRPPANTGELFF. Here the CDR3 DNA reads TGTGCCATCAGACCCCCAGCGAACACCGGGGAGCTGTTTTTT.